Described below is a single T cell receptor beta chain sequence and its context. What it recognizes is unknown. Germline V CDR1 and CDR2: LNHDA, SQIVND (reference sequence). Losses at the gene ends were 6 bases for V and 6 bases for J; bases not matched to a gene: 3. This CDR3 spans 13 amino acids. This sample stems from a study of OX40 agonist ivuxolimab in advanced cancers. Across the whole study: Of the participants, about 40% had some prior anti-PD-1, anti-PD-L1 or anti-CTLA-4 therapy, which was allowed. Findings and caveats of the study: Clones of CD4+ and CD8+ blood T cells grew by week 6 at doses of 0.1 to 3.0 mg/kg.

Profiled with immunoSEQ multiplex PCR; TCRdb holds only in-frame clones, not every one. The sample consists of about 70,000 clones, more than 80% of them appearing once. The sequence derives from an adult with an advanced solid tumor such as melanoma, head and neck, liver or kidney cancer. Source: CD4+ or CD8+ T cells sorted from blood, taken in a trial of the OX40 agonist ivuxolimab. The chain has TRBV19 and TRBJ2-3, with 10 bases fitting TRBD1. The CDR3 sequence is CASSGTGDDTQYF. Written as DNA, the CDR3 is TGTGCCAGTAGCGGGACAGGGGATGATACGCAGTATTTT.